The clone carrying this T cell receptor beta chain was seen just once. Its matching antigen is unknown. This sample was taken from a study of shared clonotypes between healthy human individuals. Notes on the study in general: When naive CD4 clonotypes were compared across a few donors, approximately 5% were shared. Across subsets, estimated richness was generally greater for naive than for memory populations.

Researchers divided each subset's genomic DNA evenly across several immunoSEQ plates. TCRdb keeps only in-frame clones here, not all; method: immunoSEQ multiplex PCR. This repertoire shows a few million clones, 85% to 95% found once; its top ten account for 0.3% to 0.4%. This TCR was recovered from a man younger than 30 in good health. Some clones in this sample may be carry-over from other donors' samples. The specimen sequenced was naive CD4+ T cells from PBMCs. The subset was: CD45RA+ positively selected.

CDR3 loop: CASSSGQPSYEQYF. CDR3 bases: TGCGCCAGCAGCTCCGGACAGCCGTCCTACGAGCAGTACTTC. This chain joins TRBV5-1 and TRBJ2-7; the D gene is possibly TRBD1 (6 bases). CDR3 length: 14 residues. Trimming took 3 bases from V and 1 from J, leaving 11 bases between them. Germline values: CDR1 SGHRS, CDR2 YFSETQ.